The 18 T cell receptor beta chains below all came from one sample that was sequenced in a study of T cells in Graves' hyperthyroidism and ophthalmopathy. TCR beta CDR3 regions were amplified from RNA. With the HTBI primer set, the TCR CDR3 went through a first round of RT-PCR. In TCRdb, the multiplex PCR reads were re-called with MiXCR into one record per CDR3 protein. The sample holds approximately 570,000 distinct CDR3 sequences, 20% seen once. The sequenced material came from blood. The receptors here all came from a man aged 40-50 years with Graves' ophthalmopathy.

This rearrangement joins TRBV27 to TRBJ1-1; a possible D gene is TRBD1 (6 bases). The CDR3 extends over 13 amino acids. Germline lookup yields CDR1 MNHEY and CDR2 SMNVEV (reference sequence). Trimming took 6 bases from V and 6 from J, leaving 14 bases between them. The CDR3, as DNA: TGTGCCAGCAGGTTAGGGGGAGTATCTGAAGCTTTCTTT. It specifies CASRLGGVSEAFF.

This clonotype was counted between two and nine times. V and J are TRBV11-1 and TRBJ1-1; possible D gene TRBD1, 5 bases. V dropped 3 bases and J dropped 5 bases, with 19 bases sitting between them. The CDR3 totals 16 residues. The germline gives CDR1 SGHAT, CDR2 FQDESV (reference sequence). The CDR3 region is CASSFRRGQRKTEAFF. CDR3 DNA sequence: TGTGCCAGCAGCTTTCGGCGGGGCCAACGAAAGACTGAAGCTTTCTTT.

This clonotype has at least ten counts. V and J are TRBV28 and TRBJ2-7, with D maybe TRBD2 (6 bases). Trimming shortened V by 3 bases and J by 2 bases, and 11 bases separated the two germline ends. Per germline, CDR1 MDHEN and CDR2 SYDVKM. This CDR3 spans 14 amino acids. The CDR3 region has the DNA TGTGCCAGCAGTTTTGGAGGGGTAGCCTACGAGCAGTACTTC. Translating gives CASSFGGVAYEQYF.

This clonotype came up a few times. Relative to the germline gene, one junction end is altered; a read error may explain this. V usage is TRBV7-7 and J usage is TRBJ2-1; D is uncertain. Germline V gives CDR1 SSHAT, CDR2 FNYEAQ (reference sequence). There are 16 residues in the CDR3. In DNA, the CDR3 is TGTGCTAGCAGCTTCTCCAGAACTGGCTCCTACAATGAGCAGTTCTTC. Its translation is CASSFSRTGSYNEQFF.

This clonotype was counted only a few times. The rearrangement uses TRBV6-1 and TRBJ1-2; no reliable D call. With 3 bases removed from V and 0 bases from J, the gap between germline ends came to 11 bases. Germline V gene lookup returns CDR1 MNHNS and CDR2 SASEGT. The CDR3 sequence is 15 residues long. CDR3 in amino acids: CASSEHFGANYGYTF. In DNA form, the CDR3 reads TGTGCCAGCAGTGAGCACTTCGGGGCTAACTATGGCTACACCTTC.

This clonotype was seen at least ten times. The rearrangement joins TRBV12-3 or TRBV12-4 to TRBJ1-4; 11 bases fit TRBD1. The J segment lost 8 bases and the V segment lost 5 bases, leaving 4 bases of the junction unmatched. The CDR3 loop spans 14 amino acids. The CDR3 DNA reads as TGTGCCAGCAGTCCGGACAGGGGGCGGGAAAAACTGTTTTTT. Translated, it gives CASSPDRGREKLFF.

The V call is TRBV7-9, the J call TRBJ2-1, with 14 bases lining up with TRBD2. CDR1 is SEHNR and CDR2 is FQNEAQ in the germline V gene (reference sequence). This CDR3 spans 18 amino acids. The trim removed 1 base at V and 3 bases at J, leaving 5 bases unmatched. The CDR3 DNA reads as TGTGCCAGCAGCTTAGGGTTGGGGACTAGCGGGAGCTACAATGAGCAGTTCTTC. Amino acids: CASSLGLGTSGSYNEQFF.

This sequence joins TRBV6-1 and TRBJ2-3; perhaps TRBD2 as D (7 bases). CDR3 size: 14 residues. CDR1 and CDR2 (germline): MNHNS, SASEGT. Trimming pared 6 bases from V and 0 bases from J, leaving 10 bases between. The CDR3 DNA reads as TGTGCCAGCAGACGGGGGGCTAGCACAGATACGCAGTATTTT. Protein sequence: CASRRGASTDTQYF.

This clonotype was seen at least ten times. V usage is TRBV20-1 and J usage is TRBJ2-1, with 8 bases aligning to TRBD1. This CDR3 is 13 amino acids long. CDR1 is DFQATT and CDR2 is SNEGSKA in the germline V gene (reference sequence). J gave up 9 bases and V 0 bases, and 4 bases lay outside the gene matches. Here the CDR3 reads CSARDRGRVEQFF. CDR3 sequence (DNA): TGCAGTGCTAGAGACAGGGGGCGGGTTGAGCAGTTCTTC.

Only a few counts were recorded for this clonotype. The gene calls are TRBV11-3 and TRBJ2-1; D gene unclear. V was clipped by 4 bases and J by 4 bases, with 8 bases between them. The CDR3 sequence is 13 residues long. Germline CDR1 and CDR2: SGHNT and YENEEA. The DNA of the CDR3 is TGTGCCAGCAGCTCCTCAGCGTACAATGAGCAGTTCTTC. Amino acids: CASSSSAYNEQFF. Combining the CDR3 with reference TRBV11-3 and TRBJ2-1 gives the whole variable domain EAGVVQSPRYKIIEKKQPVAFWCNPISGHNTLYWYLQNLGQGPELLIRYENEEAVDDSQLPKDRFSAERLKGVDSTLKIQPAELGDSAVYLCASSSSAYNEQFFGPGTRLTVL.

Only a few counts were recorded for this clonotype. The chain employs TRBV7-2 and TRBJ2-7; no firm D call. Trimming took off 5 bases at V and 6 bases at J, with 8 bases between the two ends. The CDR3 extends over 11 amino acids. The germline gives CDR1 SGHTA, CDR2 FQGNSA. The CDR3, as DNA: TGTGCCAGCAGCCCCCTGGCCGAGCAGTACTTC. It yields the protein CASSPLAEQYF.

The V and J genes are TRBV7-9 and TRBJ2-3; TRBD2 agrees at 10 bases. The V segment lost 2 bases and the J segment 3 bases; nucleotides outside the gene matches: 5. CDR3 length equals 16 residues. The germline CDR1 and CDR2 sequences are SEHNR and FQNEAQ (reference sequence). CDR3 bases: TGTGCCAGCAGCTTACTAGCGGGAGAGGGGACAGATACGCAGTATTTT. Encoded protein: CASSLLAGEGTDTQYF.

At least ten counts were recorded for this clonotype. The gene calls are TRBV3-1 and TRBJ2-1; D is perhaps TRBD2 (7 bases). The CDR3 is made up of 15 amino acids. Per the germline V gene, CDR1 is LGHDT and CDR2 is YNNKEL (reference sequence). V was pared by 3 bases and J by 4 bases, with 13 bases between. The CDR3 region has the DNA TGTGCCAGCAGCCATATGGGGGGGCGGTACAATGAGCAGTTCTTC. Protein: CASSHMGGRYNEQFF.

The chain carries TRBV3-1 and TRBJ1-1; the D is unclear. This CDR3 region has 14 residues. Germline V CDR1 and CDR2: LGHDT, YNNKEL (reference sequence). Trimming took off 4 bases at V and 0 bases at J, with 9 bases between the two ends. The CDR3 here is CASSRRRMNTEAFF. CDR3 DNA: TGTGCCAGCAGCCGGAGGCGTATGAACACTGAAGCTTTCTTT.

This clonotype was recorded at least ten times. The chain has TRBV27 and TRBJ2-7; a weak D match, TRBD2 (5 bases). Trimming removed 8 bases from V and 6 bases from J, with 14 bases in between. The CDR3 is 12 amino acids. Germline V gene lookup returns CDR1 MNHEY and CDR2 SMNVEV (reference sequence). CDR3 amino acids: CASAGPAGEQYF. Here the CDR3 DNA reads TGTGCCAGCGCCGGACCCGCGGGCGAGCAGTACTTC.

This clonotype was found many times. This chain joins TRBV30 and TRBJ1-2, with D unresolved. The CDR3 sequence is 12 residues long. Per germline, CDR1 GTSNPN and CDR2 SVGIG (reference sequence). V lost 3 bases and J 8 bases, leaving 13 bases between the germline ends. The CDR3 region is CAWRETEGGYTF. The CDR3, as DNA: TGTGCCTGGAGGGAAACAGAAGGCGGCTACACCTTC. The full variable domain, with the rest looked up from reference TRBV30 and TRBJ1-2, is SQTIHQWPATLVQPVGSPLSLECTVEGTSNPNLYWYRQAAGRGLQLLFYSVGIGQISSEVPQNLSASRPQDRQFILSSKKLLLSDSGFYLCAWRETEGGYTFGSGTRLTVV.

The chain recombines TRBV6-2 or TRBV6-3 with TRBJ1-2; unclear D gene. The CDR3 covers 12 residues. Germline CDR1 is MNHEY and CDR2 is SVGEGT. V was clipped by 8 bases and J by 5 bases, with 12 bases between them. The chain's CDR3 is CASATVLYGYTF. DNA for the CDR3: TGTGCCAGCGCTACAGTTTTGTATGGCTACACCTTC.

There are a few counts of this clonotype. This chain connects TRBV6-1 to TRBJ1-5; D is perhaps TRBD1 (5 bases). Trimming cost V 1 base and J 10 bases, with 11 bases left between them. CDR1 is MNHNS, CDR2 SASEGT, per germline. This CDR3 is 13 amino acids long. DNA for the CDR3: TGTGCCAGCAGTGAAGGAGTCTGGGGCCCCCAGCATTTT. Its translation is CASSEGVWGPQHF.